This TCR beta chain derives from a study of T-cell reconstitution after alpha-beta-depleted transplantation in children. The study, taken as a whole, reports: Newly made T cells mostly supplied T-cell counts and diversity one year after transplant. Several hundred expanded graft clones reportedly supplied alpha-beta T cells about two months after transplant.

Researchers prepared the TCRbeta library using unique molecular identifiers, the study reports. TCRdb called the PCR reads again in MiXCR, with one record for every CDR3 protein. The table records more than 500,000 distinct CDR3 sequences, 10% to 12% of them present only once. The CDR3 has 14 amino acids. Trimming took off 3 bases at V and 5 bases at J, with 14 bases between the two ends. Germline V gives CDR1 SGHRS, CDR2 YFSETQ. This clonotype was detected a few times. What it binds is unknown. The material sequenced was PBMCs, mostly from graft donor cells, taken 180 days after TCRalphabeta/CD19-depleted stem cell transplant. This chain uses TRBV5-1 with TRBJ2-5; no clear D gene. This sequence originates from a female patient aged 2 to 10 who had a stem cell transplant for aplastic anemia, so the T cells may come from the graft donor. The CDR3: CASSSVVGGETQYF. DNA of the CDR3: TGCGCCAGCAGCTCCGTGGTGGGCGGCGAGACCCAGTACTTC.